This passage covers 7 T cell receptor beta chains from one sample sequenced in a study of blood T cell repertoires in COVID-19. Produced via immunoSEQ multiplex PCR; TCRdb's table is partial and in-frame only. The sample comprises around 200,000 clones, approximately 86% of which are singletons, and roughly 9.2% rests with the top ten. The sequencing sample was made of peripheral blood. All receptors come from a woman of 80 years or more with acute or convalescent COVID-19.

The CDR3 protein is CAISVGLAGRGDTQYF. The CDR3 nucleotides are TGTGCCATCAGTGTGGGGCTAGCGGGGAGAGGAGATACGCAGTATTTT. The chain carries TRBV10-3 and TRBJ2-3, with TRBD2 matching over 9 bases. Germline V gene sequence: CDR1 ENHRY, CDR2 SYGVKD. The J segment lost 5 bases and the V segment lost 4 bases, leaving 10 bases of the junction unmatched. This CDR3 spans 16 amino acids.

The chain links TRBV7-2 to TRBJ2-3; 8 nucleotides line up with TRBD2. Germline CDR1 SGHTA, CDR2 FQGNSA. The CDR3 contains 16 residues. V gave up 5 bases and J gave up 3 bases; unmatched junction bases: 10. The CDR3 here is CASSPRLAMETDTQYF. CDR3 nucleotides: TGTGCCAGCAGCCCTCGACTAGCGATGGAAACAGATACGCAGTATTTT.

The chain uses TRBV19 and TRBJ1-4; D remains unclear. The germline CDR1 and CDR2 sequences are LNHDA and SQIVND (reference sequence). The V end was cut by 6 bases, the J end by 8 bases, with 7 bases between. The CDR3 has 11 residues. CDR3 sequence reads: CASSPREKLFF. The DNA for the CDR3 is TGTGCCAGTAGCCCTCGGGAAAAACTGTTTTTT.

The chain employs TRBV27 and TRBJ2-3, with D possibly TRBD1 on 5 matching bases. The V end was cut by 1 base, the J end by 7 bases, with 9 bases between. The CDR3 covers 13 residues. CDR1 MNHEY and CDR2 SMNVEV come from the germline V gene (reference sequence). CDR3 nucleotides: TGTGCCAGCAGTTTATTCCGGACATATACGCAGTATTTT. Translating it yields CASSLFRTYTQYF.

CDR3 DNA sequence: TGTGCCAGCAAACCTGAGGCGGGGACCTACAATGAGCAGTTCTTC. Amino acid sequence: CASKPEAGTYNEQFF. V is TRBV19 and J is TRBJ2-1; a possible D gene is TRBD2 (6 bases). V lost 9 bases to trimming and J lost 2 bases, with 17 bases between them. Germline CDR1 LNHDA, CDR2 SQIVND (reference sequence). The CDR3 spans 15 residues.

Only one count was recorded for this clone. The rearrangement uses TRBV7-3 and TRBJ2-1; 8 bases fit TRBD1. Germline-derived CDR1 and CDR2 are SGHTA and FQGTGA. The CDR3 sequence is 16 residues long. V shed 5 bases, J shed 3 bases, and the junction held 9 bases outside the gene matches. CDR3 coding DNA: TGTGCCAGCAGCCAAAGCGGACAGGGCCTCTACAATGAGCAGTTCTTC. It codes for CASSQSGQGLYNEQFF.

This chain joins TRBV7-2 and TRBJ1-2; TRBD1 matches 8 bases. This CDR3 comprises 14 residues. V was clipped by 4 bases and J by 4 bases; unmatched bases: 5. Germline CDR1 and CDR2: SGHTA and FQGNSA. CDR3 loop: CASSYGQGLYGYTF. CDR3 nucleotide sequence: TGTGCCAGCAGCTACGGACAGGGTCTCTATGGCTACACCTTC.